One and the same sample provided the 5 T cell receptor beta chains below, sequenced in a study of breast tumors, draining lymph nodes, adjacent tissues. TCRdb recomputed calls from the multiplex PCR reads with MiXCR, one row per CDR3 protein. The sample yields 200,000 to 250,000 distinct CDR3 sequences, under 40% seen once. The lymph nodes were axillary draining lymph nodes from breast cancer patients. Sequenced material: axillary lymph node tissue. The source is a female donor with breast cancer. Some clones in this sample may be carry-over from other donors' samples.

This clonotype was recorded many times. V and J are TRBV2 and TRBJ1-3; a possible D gene is TRBD1 (5 bases). This CDR3 has 17 residues. Trimming took 8 bases from V and 0 from J, leaving 20 bases between them. Germline CDR1 and CDR2: SNHLY and FYNNEI. CDR3 in DNA: TGTGCCAGCGAAAGGGGCGGGGCTCTGAGCTCTGGAAACACCATATATTTT. The encoded protein is CASERGGALSSGNTIYF.

In its sample, this clonotype was seen many times. J is TRBJ2-2 and V is TRBV2; D unresolved. V was clipped by 4 bases and J by 5 bases, with 11 bases between them. Germline V lookup: CDR1 SNHLY, CDR2 FYNNEI. The length of the CDR3 is 14 residues. CDR3 DNA sequence: TGTGCCAGCAGTGTGAAGGAGCCTACCGGGGAGCTGTTTTTT. Residues: CASSVKEPTGELFF.

This clonotype was seen repeatedly, ten times or more. The V gene is TRBV30, the J gene TRBJ2-6; D is undetermined. This CDR3 contains 17 residues. CDR1 is GTSNPN and CDR2 is SVGIG in the germline V gene (reference sequence). V shed 4 bases and J shed 4 bases, with 20 bases lying between them. The CDR3 DNA reads as TGTGCCTGGACCAAAAGGCGTGTGGGTTCCGGGGCCAACGTCCTGACTTTC. Protein: CAWTKRRVGSGANVLTF.

The V and J genes are TRBV12-3 or TRBV12-4 and TRBJ2-5; 8 nucleotides line up with TRBD1. CDR3 length: 15 residues. The V and J ends lost 4 bases and 5 bases, in that order; junction bases with no gene match: 9. As DNA, the CDR3 is TGTGCCAGCAGTTGGACAGGGCCGAGGAGGGAGACCCAGTACTTC. Its protein is CASSWTGPRRETQYF.

In its sample, this clonotype was seen once. The chain is built from TRBV29-1 and TRBJ1-2; TRBD1 matches at 7 bases. This CDR3 spans 11 amino acids. Trimming at V came to 8 bases and at J to 4 bases, leaving 4 bases not matched to a gene. Germline values: CDR1 SQVTM, CDR2 ANQGSEA. This CDR3 reads CSLRQGYGYTF. CDR3 nucleotides: TGCAGCCTCCGACAGGGCTATGGCTACACCTTC.